This paragraph covers one T cell receptor beta chain sequence. The antigen this receptor binds is unknown. Qualities for individual bases were not recorded, and no much larger clone is one base off. CDR3 length: 13 amino acids, cysteine to phenylalanine. The sequence is cut down to CDR3 DNA, 39 bases in frame from base 1. Germline trimming: 6 bases from V, 11 bases from J; junction bases outside gene matches: 5. CDR1 and CDR2 are read off the germline V gene (reference sequence) as WNHNN and SYGVQD. At one collaborating source in Seattle, patients were enrolled during active infection and were followed longitudinally through the course of disease. The collaborating institutions used their own protocols to collect whole blood in K2EDTA tubes. For TCRbeta analysis, collaborators shipped samples in one of three forms: frozen whole blood, isolated PBMCs, or DNA extracted from either of those sample types.

TCRbeta CDR3 regions were amplified from genomic DNA by means of the immunoSEQ Assay, a bias-controlled multiplex PCR. Processing in the source paper ran as follows. The number of nucleated cells in each sample was estimated by amplification of reference gene primers within the assay. To quantify the absolute abundance of each unique TCRbeta CDR3 rearrangement, sequence reads were collapsed and filtered. For each sample, productive Simpson clonality was calculated by taking the square root of Simpson's diversity index across productive rearrangements. The table was pulled from immuneACCESS by TCRdb, which kept in-frame rearrangements only. Such tables lose some clones; where checked, under half of the loss comes from unresolved V genes, and the rest has no known cause. That table furnishes V, J and clone size, whereas the DNA furnished D and trimming. Here the sample has around 210,000 clones; approximately 85% occur a single time. Approximately 5.1% of the sample is taken by the ten largest.

These data are taken from a study of blood T cell repertoires in COVID-19 (dated by TCRdb to the early 2020s). Background on the whole study: Collaborator samples came from the United States, Italy and Spain and covered acute and convalescent phases of COVID-19. A freely available public database, intended as a resource for researchers studying the immune response to SARS-CoV-2, is where the repertoires were released. Samples were obtained from the ongoing ImmuneRACE study (first 160 participants) and from 1,254 subjects provided by 6 global collaborators. The dataset comprised deeply sampled blood TCRbeta repertoires from subjects exposed to, actively infected with, or recovered from COVID-19. The material from the prospective study consisted of cDNA or gDNA derived from T cells, B-cell-depleted T cells, or PBMCs. Where available, HLA class I and class II types were taken from metadata supplied by the sample provider and were not determined by assay-based typing. A de-identified subject ID, COVID-19 status, age in years and sex were almost always included in the sample metadata.

The full study reports these points: The amount of clinical and demographic metadata varied by source and participant and was provided uncurated.

The chain links TRBV10-1 with TRBJ1-4, and 11 bases in between align with TRBD1. Source material: peripheral blood. This receptor was identified in a man between 50 and 59 years old with COVID-19, enrolled during active disease. The CDR3 sequence is CASSPGQGGKLFF. Here is the DNA: TGCGCCAGCAGCCCGGGACAGGGGGGCAAACTGTTTTTT.